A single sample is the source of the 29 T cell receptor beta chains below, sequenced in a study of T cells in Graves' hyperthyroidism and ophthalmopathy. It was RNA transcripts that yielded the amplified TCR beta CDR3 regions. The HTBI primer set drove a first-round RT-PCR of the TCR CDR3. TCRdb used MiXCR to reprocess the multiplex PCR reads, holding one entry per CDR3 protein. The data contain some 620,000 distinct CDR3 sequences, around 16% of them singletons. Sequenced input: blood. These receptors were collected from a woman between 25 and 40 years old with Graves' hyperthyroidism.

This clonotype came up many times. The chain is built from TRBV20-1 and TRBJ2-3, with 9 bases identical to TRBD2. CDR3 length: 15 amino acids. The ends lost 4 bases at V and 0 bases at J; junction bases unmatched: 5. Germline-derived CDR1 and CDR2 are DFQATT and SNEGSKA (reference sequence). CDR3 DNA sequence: TGCAGTGCTACCGGGACTAGCCCTAGCACAGATACGCAGTATTTT. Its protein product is CSATGTSPSTDTQYF.

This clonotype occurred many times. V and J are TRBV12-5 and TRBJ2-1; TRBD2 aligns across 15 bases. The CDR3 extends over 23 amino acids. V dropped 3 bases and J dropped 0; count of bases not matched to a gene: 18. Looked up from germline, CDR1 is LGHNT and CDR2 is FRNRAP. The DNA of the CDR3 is TGTGCTAGTGGTTTCAGTGGTAAGGGGACTAGCGGGAGGTCCATTTACTCCTACAATGAGCAGTTCTTC. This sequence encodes CASGFSGKGTSGRSIYSYNEQFF. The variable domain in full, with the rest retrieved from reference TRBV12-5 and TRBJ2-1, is DARVTQTPRHKVTEMGQEVTMRCQPILGHNTVFWYRQTMMQGLELLAYFRNRAPLDDSGMPKDRFSAEMPDATLATLKIQPSEPRDSAVYFCASGFSGKGTSGRSIYSYNEQFFGPGTRLTVL.

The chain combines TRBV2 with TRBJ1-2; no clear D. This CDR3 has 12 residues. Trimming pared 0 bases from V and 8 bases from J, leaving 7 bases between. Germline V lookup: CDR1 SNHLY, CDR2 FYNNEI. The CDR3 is CASSEAVRGYTF. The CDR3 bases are TGTGCCAGCAGTGAAGCAGTCAGAGGCTACACCTTC.

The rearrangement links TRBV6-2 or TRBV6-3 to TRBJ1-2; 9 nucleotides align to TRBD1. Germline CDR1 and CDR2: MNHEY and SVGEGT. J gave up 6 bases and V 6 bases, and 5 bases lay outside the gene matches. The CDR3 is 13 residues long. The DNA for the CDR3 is TGTGCCAGCAGAGGGACAGGGTTCAATGGCTACACCTTC. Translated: CASRGTGFNGYTF.

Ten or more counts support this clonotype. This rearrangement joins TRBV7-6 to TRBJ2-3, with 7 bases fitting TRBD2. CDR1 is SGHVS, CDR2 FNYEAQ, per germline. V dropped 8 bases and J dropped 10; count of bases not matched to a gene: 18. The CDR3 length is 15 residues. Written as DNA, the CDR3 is TGTGCCAGCTCTTTTGGCGGGAGTCAACAACGTCCGCAGTATTTT. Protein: CASSFGGSQQRPQYF. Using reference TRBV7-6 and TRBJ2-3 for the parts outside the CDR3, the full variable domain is GAGVSQSPRYKVTKRGQDVALRCDPISGHVSLYWYRQALGQGPEFLTYFNYEAQQDKSGLPNDRFSAERPEGSISTLTIQRTEQRDSAMYRCASSFGGSQQRPQYFGPGTRLTVL.

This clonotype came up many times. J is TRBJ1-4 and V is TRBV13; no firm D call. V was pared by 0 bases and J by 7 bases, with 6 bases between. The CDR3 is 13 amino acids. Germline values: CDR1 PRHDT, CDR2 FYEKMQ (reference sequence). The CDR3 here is CASSLGHSEKLFF. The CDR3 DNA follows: TGTGCCAGCAGCTTAGGACACAGTGAAAAACTGTTTTTT.

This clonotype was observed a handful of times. The CDR3 spells CATDRGGTEAFF. The CDR3, as DNA: TGTGCCACTGATCGAGGGGGCACTGAAGCTTTCTTT. The chain joins TRBV19 to TRBJ1-1; TRBD1 is a possible D gene (6 bases). This CDR3 contains 12 residues. Germline values: CDR1 LNHDA, CDR2 SQIVND (reference sequence). V lost 10 bases and J 4 bases, leaving 13 bases between the germline ends.

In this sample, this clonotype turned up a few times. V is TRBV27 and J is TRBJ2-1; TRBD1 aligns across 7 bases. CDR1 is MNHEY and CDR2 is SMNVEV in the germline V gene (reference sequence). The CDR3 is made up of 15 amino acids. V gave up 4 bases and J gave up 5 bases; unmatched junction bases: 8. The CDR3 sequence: CASSSLDRQHNEQFF. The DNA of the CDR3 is TGTGCCAGCAGTTCCCTGGACAGGCAACACAATGAGCAGTTCTTC.

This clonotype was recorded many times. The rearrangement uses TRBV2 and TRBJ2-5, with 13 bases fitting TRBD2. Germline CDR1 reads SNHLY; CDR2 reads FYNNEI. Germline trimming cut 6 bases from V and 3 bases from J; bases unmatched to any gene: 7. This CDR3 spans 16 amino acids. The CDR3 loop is CASRNGLAGVEETQYF. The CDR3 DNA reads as TGTGCCAGCAGGAACGGACTAGCGGGAGTAGAAGAGACCCAGTACTTC.

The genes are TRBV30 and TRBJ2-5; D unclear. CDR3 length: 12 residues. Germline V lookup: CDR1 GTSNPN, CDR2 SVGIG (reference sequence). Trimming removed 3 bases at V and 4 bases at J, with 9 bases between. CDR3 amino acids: CAWRRSGETQYF. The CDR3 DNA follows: TGTGCCTGGAGAAGGTCCGGAGAGACCCAGTACTTC.

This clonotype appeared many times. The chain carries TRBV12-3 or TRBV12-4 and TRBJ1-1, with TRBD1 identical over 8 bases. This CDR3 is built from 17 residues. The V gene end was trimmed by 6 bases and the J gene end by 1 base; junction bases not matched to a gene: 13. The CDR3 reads CASRSLDRGGWNTEAFF. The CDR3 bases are TGTGCCAGCAGATCCTTAGACAGGGGAGGTTGGAACACTGAAGCTTTCTTT.

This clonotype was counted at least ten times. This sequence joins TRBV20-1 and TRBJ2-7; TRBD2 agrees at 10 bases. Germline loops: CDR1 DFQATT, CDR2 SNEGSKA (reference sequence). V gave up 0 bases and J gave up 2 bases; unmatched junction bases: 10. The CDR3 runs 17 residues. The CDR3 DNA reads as TGCAGTGCTAGAGACCCCCGAAGCGGGAGGGCCGCCTACGAGCAGTACTTC. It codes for CSARDPRSGRAAYEQYF.

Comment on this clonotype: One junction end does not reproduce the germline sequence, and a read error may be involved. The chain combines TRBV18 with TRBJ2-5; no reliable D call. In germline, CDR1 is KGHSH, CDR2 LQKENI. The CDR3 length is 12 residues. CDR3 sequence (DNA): TGTGCCACCTCAGGCCATCAAGAGACCCAGTACTTC. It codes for CATSGHQETQYF.

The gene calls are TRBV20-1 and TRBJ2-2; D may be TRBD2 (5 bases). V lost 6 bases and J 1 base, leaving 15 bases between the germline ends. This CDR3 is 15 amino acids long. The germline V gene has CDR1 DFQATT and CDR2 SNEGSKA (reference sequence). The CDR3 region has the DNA TGCAGTGCCCTCTCCCCTCGGGAGAACACCGGGGAGCTGTTTTTT. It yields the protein CSALSPRENTGELFF.

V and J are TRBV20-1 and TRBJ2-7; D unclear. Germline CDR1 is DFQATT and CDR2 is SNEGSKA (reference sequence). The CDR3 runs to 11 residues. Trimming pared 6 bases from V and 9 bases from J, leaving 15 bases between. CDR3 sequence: CSARPGGGQYF. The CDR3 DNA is TGCAGTGCGCGGCCGGGCGGCGGGCAGTACTTC.

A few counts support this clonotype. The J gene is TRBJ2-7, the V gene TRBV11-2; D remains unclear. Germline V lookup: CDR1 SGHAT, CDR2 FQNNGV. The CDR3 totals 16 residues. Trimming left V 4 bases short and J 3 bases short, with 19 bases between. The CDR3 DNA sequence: TGTGCCAGCAGCTCGGGTCCCACTCATTCATACTACGAGCAGTACTTC. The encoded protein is CASSSGPTHSYYEQYF.

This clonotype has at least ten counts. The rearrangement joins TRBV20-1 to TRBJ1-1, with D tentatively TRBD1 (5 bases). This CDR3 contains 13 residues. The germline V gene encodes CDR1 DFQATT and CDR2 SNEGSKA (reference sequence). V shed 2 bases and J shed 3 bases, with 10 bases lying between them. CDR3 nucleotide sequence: TGCAGTGCTAGAAGAGGAGGGGACACTGAAGCTTTCTTT. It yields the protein CSARRGGDTEAFF.

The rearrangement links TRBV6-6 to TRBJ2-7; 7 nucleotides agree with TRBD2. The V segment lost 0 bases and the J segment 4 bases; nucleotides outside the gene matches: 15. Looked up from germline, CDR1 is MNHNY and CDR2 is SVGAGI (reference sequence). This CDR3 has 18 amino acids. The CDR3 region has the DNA TGTGCCAGCAGTTACTCGCCTCTAGCGGCCCTTTCCGGGTACGAGCAGTACTTC. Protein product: CASSYSPLAALSGYEQYF.

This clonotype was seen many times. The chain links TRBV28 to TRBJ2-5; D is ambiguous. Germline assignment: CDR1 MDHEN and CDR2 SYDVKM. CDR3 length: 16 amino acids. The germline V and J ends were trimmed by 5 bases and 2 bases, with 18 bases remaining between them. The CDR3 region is CASSPRPRGGQETQYF. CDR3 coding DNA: TGTGCCAGCAGTCCACGCCCTCGTGGCGGACAAGAGACCCAGTACTTC. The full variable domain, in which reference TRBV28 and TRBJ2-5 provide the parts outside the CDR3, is DVKVTQSSRYLVKRTGEKVFLECVQDMDHENMFWYRQDPGLGLRLIYFSYDVKMKEKGDIPEGYSVSREKKERFSLILESASTNQTSMYLCASSPRPRGGQETQYFGPGTRLLVL.

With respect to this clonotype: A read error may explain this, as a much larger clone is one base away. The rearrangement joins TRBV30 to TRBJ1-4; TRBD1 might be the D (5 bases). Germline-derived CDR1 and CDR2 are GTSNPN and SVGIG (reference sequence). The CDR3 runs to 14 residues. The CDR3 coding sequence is TGTGCCTGGAGCTTAACAGGCGTTAATGAAAAACGGTTTTTT. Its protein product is CAWSLTGVNEKRFF.

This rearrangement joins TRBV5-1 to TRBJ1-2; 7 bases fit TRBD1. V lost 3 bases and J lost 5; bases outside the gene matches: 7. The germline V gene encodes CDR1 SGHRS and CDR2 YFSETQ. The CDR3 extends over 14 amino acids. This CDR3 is CASSSEQGMYGYTF. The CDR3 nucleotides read TGCGCCAGCAGCTCCGAACAGGGGATGTATGGCTACACCTTC.

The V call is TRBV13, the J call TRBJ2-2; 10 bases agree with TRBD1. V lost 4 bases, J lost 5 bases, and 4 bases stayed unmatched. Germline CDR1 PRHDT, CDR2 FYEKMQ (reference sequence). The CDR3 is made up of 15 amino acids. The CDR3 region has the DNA TGTGCCAGCAGCTGGACAGGGGGATTTACCGGGGAGCTGTTTTTT. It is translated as CASSWTGGFTGELFF.

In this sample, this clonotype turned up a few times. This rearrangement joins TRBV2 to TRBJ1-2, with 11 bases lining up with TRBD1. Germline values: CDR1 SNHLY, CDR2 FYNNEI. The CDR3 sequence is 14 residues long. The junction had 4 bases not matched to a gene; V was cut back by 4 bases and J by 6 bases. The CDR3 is CASSGRTGGHGYTF. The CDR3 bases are TGTGCCAGCAGTGGGAGGACAGGGGGCCATGGCTACACCTTC.

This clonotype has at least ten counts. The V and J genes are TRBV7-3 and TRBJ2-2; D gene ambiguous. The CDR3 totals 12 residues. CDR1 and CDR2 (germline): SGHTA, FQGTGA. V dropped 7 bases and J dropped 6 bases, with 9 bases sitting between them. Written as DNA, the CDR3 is TGTGCCAGCACGTTGGGGTCCGGGGAGCTGTTTTTT. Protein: CASTLGSGELFF.

The chain's CDR3 is CSGGDSLYEQYF. The CDR3 DNA reads as TGCAGCGGAGGGGACTCCCTCTACGAGCAGTACTTC. This rearrangement joins TRBV29-1 to TRBJ2-7, with D possibly matching TRBD2 (6 bases). Per germline, CDR1 SQVTM and CDR2 ANQGSEA. The V end was cut by 7 bases, the J end by 3 bases, with 13 bases between. The CDR3 contains 12 residues.

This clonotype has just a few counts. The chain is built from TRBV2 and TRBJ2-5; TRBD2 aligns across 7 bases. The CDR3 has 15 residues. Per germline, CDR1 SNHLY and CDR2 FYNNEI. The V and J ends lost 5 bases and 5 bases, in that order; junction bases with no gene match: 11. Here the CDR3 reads CASSRASGGAETQYF. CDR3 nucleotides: TGTGCCAGCAGTCGGGCTAGCGGTGGAGCGGAGACCCAGTACTTC.

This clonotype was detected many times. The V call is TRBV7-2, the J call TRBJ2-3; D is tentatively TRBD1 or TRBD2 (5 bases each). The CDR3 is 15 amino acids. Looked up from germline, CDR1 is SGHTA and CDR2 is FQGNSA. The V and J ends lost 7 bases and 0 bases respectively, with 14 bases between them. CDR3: CASKRDAASTDTQYF. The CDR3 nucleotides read TGTGCCAGCAAACGGGACGCCGCCAGCACAGATACGCAGTATTTT. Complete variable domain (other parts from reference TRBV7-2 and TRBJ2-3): GAGVSQSPSNKVTEKGKDVELRCDPISGHTALYWYRQSLGQGLEFLIYFQGNSAPDKSGLPSDRFSAERTGGSVSTLTIQRTQQEDSAVYLCASKRDAASTDTQYFGPGTRLTVL.

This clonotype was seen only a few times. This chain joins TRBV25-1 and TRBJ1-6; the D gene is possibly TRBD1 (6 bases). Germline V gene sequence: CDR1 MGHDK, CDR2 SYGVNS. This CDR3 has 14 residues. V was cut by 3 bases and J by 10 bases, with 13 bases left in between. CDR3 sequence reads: CASSEGHPSSPLHF. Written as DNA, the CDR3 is TGTGCCAGCAGTGAGGGACACCCTAGCTCACCCCTCCACTTT. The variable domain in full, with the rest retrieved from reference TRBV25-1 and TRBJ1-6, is EADIYQTPRYLVIGTGKKITLECSQTMGHDKMYWYQQDPGMELHLIHYSYGVNSTEKGDLSSESTVSRIRTEHFPLTLESARPSHTSQYLCASSEGHPSSPLHFGNGTRLTVT.

This CDR3 is CASSLLAGGGATQYF. As DNA, the CDR3 is TGTGCCAGCAGTTTGCTAGCGGGAGGGGGGGCGACCCAGTACTTC. J is TRBJ2-5 and V is TRBV28; 12 bases are shared with TRBD2. The ends lost 3 bases at V and 7 bases at J; junction bases unmatched: 6. The CDR3 covers 15 residues. Germline loops: CDR1 MDHEN, CDR2 SYDVKM.